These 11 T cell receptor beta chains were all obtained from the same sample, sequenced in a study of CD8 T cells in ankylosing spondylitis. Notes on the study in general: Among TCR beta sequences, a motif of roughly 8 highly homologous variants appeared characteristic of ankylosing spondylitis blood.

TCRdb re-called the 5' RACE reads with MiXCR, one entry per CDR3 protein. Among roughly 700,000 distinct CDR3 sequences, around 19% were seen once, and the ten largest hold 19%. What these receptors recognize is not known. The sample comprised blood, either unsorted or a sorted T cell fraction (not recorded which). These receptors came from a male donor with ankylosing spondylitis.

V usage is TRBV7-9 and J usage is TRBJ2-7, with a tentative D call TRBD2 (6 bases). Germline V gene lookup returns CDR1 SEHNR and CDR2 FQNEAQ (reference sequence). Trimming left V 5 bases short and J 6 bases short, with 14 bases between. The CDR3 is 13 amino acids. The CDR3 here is CASSPAGWFEQYF. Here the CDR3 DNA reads TGTGCCAGCAGCCCCGCGGGGTGGTTCGAGCAGTACTTC.

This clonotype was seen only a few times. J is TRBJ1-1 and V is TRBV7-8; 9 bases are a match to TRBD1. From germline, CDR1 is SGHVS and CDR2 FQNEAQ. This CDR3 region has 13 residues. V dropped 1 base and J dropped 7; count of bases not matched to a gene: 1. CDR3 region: CASSLGDRVEAFF. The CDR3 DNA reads TGTGCCAGCAGCTTAGGGGACAGGGTTGAAGCTTTCTTT.

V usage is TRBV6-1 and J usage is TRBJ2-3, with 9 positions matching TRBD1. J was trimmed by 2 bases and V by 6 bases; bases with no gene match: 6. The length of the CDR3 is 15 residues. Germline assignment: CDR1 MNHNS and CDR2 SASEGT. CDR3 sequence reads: CASRQGQGTTDTQYF. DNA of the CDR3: TGTGCCAGCAGGCAGGGACAGGGAACCACAGATACGCAGTATTTT.

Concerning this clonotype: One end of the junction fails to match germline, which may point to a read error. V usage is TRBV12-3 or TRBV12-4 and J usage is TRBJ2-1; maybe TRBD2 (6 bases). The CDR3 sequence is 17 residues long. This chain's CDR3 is CAISLSNGRPPYNEQFF. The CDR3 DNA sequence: TGTGCCATCAGTTTATCAAACGGGAGACCCCCCTACAATGAGCAGTTCTTC.

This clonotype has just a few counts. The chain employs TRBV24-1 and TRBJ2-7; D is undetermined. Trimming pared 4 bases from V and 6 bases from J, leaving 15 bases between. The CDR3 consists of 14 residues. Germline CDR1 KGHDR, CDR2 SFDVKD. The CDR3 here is CATSETAFPAEQYF. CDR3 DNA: TGTGCCACCAGTGAAACGGCTTTCCCCGCCGAGCAGTACTTC.

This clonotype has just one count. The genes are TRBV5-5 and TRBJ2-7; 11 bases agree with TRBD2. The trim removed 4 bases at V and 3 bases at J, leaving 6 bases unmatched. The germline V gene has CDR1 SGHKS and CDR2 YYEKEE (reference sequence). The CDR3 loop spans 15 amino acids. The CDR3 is CASSPKLAGDYEQYF. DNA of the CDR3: TGTGCCAGCAGCCCCAAACTAGCGGGAGACTACGAGCAGTACTTC.

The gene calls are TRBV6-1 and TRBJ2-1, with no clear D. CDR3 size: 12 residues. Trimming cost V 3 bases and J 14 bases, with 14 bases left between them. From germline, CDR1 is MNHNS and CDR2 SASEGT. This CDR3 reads CASSEEPPDKFF. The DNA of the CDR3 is TGTGCCAGCAGTGAGGAGCCCCCGGATAAGTTCTTC.

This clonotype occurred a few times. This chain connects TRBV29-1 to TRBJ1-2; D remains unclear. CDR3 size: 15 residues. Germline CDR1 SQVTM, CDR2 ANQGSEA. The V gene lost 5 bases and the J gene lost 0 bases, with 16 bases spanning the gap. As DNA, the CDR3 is TGCAGCGTTTTGGCAGACCAGCCCTCTAACTATGGCTACACCTTC. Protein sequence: CSVLADQPSNYGYTF.

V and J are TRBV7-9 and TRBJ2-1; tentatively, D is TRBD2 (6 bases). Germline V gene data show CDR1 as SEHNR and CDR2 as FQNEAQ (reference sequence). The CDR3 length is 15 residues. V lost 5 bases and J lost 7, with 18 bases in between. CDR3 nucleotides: TGTGCCAGCAGCCTAGTGGGACTGGGAAAGAATGAGCAGTTCTTC. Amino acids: CASSLVGLGKNEQFF.

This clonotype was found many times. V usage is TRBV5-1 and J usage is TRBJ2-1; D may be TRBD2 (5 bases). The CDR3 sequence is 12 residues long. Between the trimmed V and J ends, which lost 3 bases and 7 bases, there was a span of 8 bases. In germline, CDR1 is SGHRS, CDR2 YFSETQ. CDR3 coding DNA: TGCGCCAGCAGCTCCACTAGGAATGAGCAGTTCTTC. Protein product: CASSSTRNEQFF.

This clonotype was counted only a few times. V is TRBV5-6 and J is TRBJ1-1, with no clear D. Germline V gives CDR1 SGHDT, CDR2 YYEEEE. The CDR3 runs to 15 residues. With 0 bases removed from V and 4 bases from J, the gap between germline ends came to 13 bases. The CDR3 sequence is CASSLAAGGSTEAFF. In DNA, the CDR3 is TGTGCCAGCAGCTTGGCGGCAGGTGGGAGCACTGAAGCTTTCTTT.